This T cell receptor beta chain was retrieved from a study of blood T cells in healthy people across ages. Study findings and constraints: Correlation between TCR beta diversity and naive T cell percentage was strong.

Through a sample-barcoded 5' primer and a J-beta primer mix, a second PCR was run for roughly 7 to 11 cycles. The template-switch adaptor was a 5' adaptor with 12 random nucleotides. It tagged each cDNA molecule. Every sample returned 2.5 million or more CDR3-containing paired-end reads. TCRdb re-analysed the 5' RACE reads in MiXCR, keeping a single row per CDR3 protein. Of about 1,400,000 distinct CDR3 sequences listed, roughly 45% are singletons. V shed 1 base and J 0 bases; nucleotides not matched to a gene: 5. Germline loops: CDR1 SGHTA, CDR2 FQGNSA. The CDR3 has 16 residues. Notes on this clonotype: Its specificity is unknown.

The sample taken for sequencing was blood. This TCR derives from a woman younger than 30 in good health. The chain couples TRBV7-2 to TRBJ2-7, with 8 positions matching TRBD2. In nucleotides, the CDR3 is TGTGCCAGCAGCTTAGTAGCGGGACGGAACTCCTACGAGCAGTACTTC. Protein product: CASSLVAGRNSYEQYF.